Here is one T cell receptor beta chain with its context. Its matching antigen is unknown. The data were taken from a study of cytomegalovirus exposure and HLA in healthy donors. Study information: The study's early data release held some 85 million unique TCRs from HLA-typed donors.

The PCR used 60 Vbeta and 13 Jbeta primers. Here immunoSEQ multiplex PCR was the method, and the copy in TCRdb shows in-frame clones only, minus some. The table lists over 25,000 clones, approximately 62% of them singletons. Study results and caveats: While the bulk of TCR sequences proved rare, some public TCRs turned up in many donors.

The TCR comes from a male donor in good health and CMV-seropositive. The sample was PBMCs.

The CDR3 DNA is TGTGCCAGCAGCGAGGACCCAGGGGGACCGGACGAGCAGTACTTC. Amino acids: CASSEDPGGPDEQYF. The chain carries TRBV7-6 and TRBJ2-7; 7 bases align to TRBD1. CDR1 SGHVS and CDR2 FNYEAQ come from the germline V gene. This CDR3 has 15 residues. V shed 5 bases, J shed 5 bases, and the junction held 12 bases outside the gene matches.